This entry lists 26 T cell receptor beta chains sequenced from one sample in a study of T cell changes during pregnancy in multiple sclerosis. Libraries were prepared by immunoSEQ multiplex PCR; TCRdb keeps only in-frame clonotypes and omits some of them. The repertoire holds approximately 44,000 clones, with 85% to 95% as singletons. Sequenced here: CD4+ T cells from peripheral blood mononuclear cells, sampled in the third trimester of pregnancy. These receptors came from a female donor with multiple sclerosis, enrolled in a pregnancy study.

The chain links TRBV15 to TRBJ2-5, with D perhaps TRBD2 (6 bases). The ends were cut back, 0 bases at V and 4 bases at J, with 12 bases in the middle. The CDR3 is 15 residues long. Germline-derived CDR1 and CDR2 are LNHNV and YYDKDF (reference sequence). CDR3 nucleotides: TGTGCCACCAGCAGAGAGACGGGGGTTGGAGAGACCCAGTACTTC. Amino acid sequence: CATSRETGVGETQYF.

Turning to this clone: Mismatch with germline at one junction end may stem from a read error. The rearrangement links TRBV28 to TRBJ1-5; tentatively, D is TRBD1 (6 bases). The CDR3 is made up of 16 amino acids. The V gene's germline CDR1 is MDHEN and CDR2 SYDVKM. For the CDR3, the DNA is TGTGCCAGCAGTCCCTACCAACAGGGAGAGAGGGGAAGTGGTAATTTT. Its protein is CASSPYQQGERGSGNF.

This chain links TRBV6-5 with TRBJ2-5; TRBD2 aligns across 7 bases. Looked up from germline, CDR1 is MNHEY and CDR2 is SVGAGI. The CDR3 is 14 amino acids. Trimming cost V 7 bases and J 5 bases; bases outside gene matches: 10. CDR3 DNA sequence: TGTGCCAGCACCCGAACGGGGGGACGGGAGACCCAGTACTTC. Translation gives CASTRTGGRETQYF.

This chain connects TRBV13 to TRBJ1-3, with D perhaps matching TRBD1 (5 bases). CDR1 is PRHDT, CDR2 FYEKMQ, per germline (reference sequence). V lost 2 bases and J 3 bases, leaving 23 bases between the germline ends. This CDR3 has 19 amino acids. CDR3 protein: CASSLNSILHRGSGNTIYF. The CDR3 nucleotides read TGTGCCAGCAGCTTAAATAGTATACTACATCGGGGGAGTGGAAACACCATATATTTT.

This rearrangement joins TRBV9 to TRBJ2-3; 14 nucleotides agree with TRBD2. With 0 bases clipped from V and 3 bases from J, the junction kept 12 bases outside the gene matches. Per the germline V gene, CDR1 is SGDLS and CDR2 is YYNGEE. The CDR3 length is 20 residues. The CDR3 is CASSVGGQGLAGVGTDTQYF. In nucleotides, the CDR3 is TGTGCCAGCAGCGTAGGTGGGCAGGGACTAGCGGGAGTTGGGACAGATACGCAGTATTTT.

The chain links TRBV28 to TRBJ2-3; the match to TRBD2 covers 13 bases. The CDR3 totals 18 residues. The germline V gene encodes CDR1 MDHEN and CDR2 SYDVKM. J lost 5 bases, V lost 2 bases, and 10 bases had no gene match. The CDR3: CASSLMGLAGLLVDTQYF. The CDR3 bases are TGTGCCAGCAGTTTAATGGGACTAGCGGGGTTACTTGTAGATACGCAGTATTTT.

The V and J genes are TRBV7-9 and TRBJ2-3; 10 nucleotides line up with TRBD2. This CDR3 has 17 amino acids. From germline, CDR1 is SEHNR and CDR2 FQNEAQ (reference sequence). V lost 5 bases to trimming and J lost 3 bases; unmatched junction nucleotides: 11. The CDR3 nucleotides are TGTGCCAGCAGCCTCGGGTCGCTAGCGGGAGTGACAGATACGCAGTATTTT. It encodes CASSLGSLAGVTDTQYF.

V is TRBV11-2 and J is TRBJ1-1, with TRBD1 matching over 7 bases. With 3 bases clipped from V and 0 bases from J, the junction kept 4 bases outside the gene matches. The germline gives CDR1 SGHAT, CDR2 FQNNGV. This CDR3 contains 15 residues. The CDR3 sequence is CASSFTTGMNTEAFF. The CDR3 nucleotides read TGTGCCAGCAGCTTCACGACAGGGATGAACACTGAAGCTTTCTTT.

The V gene is TRBV25-1, the J gene TRBJ2-1, with TRBD1 matching 12 bases. The CDR3 loop spans 16 amino acids. After removal of 5 bases from V and 7 bases from J, the junction contained 9 bases not matched to a gene. Germline V CDR1 and CDR2: MGHDK, SYGVNS. The CDR3 bases are TGTGCCAGCAGTTTGGGGACAGGGGGCTTTAAGAATGAGCAGTTCTTC. This codes for CASSLGTGGFKNEQFF.

In DNA, the CDR3 is TGTGCCAGCAGCGTCGGACTAGCGGGGGAAGAGACCCAGTACTTC. Amino acids: CASSVGLAGEETQYF. The chain couples TRBV9 to TRBJ2-5, with TRBD2 matching 13 bases. The CDR3 covers 15 residues. V trimming: 2 bases; J trimming: 3 bases; junction bases outside the gene matches: 1. CDR1 and CDR2 from the germline V gene are SGDLS and YYNGEE. Looking up the rest from reference TRBV9 and TRBJ2-5 gives the full variable domain: DSGVTQTPKHLITATGQRVTLRCSPRSGDLSVYWYQQSLDQGLQFLIQYYNGEERAKGNILERFSAQQFPDLHSELNLSSLELGDSALYFCASSVGLAGEETQYFGPGTRLLVL.

The gene calls are TRBV6-6 and TRBJ1-2; 8 nucleotides match TRBD1. V lost 6 bases, J lost 3 bases, and 0 bases stayed unmatched. This CDR3 spans 12 amino acids. Germline CDR1 MNHNY, CDR2 SVGAGI (reference sequence). The CDR3 bases are TGTGCCAGCAGGACAGGGGACTATGGCTACACCTTC. Amino acids: CASRTGDYGYTF.

The rearrangement joins TRBV7-9 to TRBJ2-1, with TRBD1 matching over 7 bases. After removal of 1 base from V and 5 bases from J, the junction contained 2 bases not matched to a gene. The CDR3 is 14 residues long. The V gene's germline CDR1 is SEHNR and CDR2 FQNEAQ (reference sequence). In DNA form, the CDR3 reads TGTGCCAGCAGCTTAGAGGGACAGAACAATGAGCAGTTCTTC. Its protein product is CASSLEGQNNEQFF.

This clone showed up just once. This rearrangement joins TRBV12-5 to TRBJ1-2; D gene unclear. V was clipped by 2 bases and J by 4 bases, with 14 bases between them. The CDR3 runs to 15 residues. Germline V gives CDR1 LGHNT, CDR2 FRNRAP. Here the CDR3 reads CASGLPLDRGYGYTF. The CDR3 coding sequence is TGTGCTAGTGGTTTGCCTCTAGACCGAGGCTATGGCTACACCTTC.

The V and J genes are TRBV19 and TRBJ2-6; TRBD1 might be the D (6 bases). CDR1 LNHDA and CDR2 SQIVND come from the germline V gene (reference sequence). V lost 3 bases to trimming and J lost 3 bases, with 15 bases between them. This CDR3 has 17 amino acids. This CDR3 reads CASSIQGIGSGANVLTF. The CDR3 coding sequence is TGTGCCAGTAGTATTCAGGGGATTGGTAGTGGGGCCAACGTCCTGACTTTC.

J is TRBJ1-2 and V is TRBV10-3; D is possibly TRBD1 (6 bases). The CDR3 totals 16 residues. Looked up from germline, CDR1 is ENHRY and CDR2 is SYGVKD. Trimming stripped 4 bases from V and 0 bases from J, with 15 bases between. The CDR3 reads CAISGGGQRANYGYTF. CDR3 nucleotides: TGTGCCATCAGTGGGGGGGGGCAGCGAGCTAACTATGGCTACACCTTC.

The V and J genes are TRBV28 and TRBJ2-1; D possibly corresponds to TRBD1 (6 bases). The CDR3 loop spans 14 amino acids. The V end was cut by 2 bases, the J end by 4 bases, with 9 bases between. Looked up from germline, CDR1 is MDHEN and CDR2 is SYDVKM. In DNA form, the CDR3 reads TGTGCCAGCAGTTTAAGACAGGTTTACAATGAGCAGTTCTTC. Protein sequence: CASSLRQVYNEQFF.

The V and J genes are TRBV7-3 and TRBJ2-5; 11 positions agree with TRBD2. Looked up from germline, CDR1 is SGHTA and CDR2 is FQGTGA. V lost 4 bases and J lost 5; bases outside the gene matches: 6. The CDR3 is 15 residues long. The CDR3 reads CASSSLAGEGETQYF. Written as DNA, the CDR3 is TGTGCCAGCAGCTCACTAGCGGGGGAAGGGGAGACCCAGTACTTC.

V and J are TRBV29-1 and TRBJ1-3; D gene uncertain. The CDR3 spans 12 residues. CDR1 SQVTM and CDR2 ANQGSEA come from the germline V gene. Trimming stripped 7 bases from V and 0 bases from J, with 7 bases between. For the CDR3, the DNA is TGCAGCGGTGGCTTCTCTGGAAACACCATATATTTT. Its protein product is CSGGFSGNTIYF.

The rearrangement uses TRBV4-3 and TRBJ1-1; D unresolved. CDR3 length: 13 residues. Trimming left V 1 base short and J 0 bases short, with 3 bases between. Germline V gives CDR1 LGHNA, CDR2 YSLEER. CDR3 protein: CASSQGVNTEAFF. The CDR3, as DNA: TGCGCCAGCAGCCAAGGCGTGAACACTGAAGCTTTCTTT.

V is TRBV5-1 and J is TRBJ2-1; perhaps TRBD1 as D (5 bases). Trimming removed 0 bases from V and 8 bases from J, with 6 bases in between. CDR3 size: 12 residues. CDR1 SGHRS and CDR2 YFSETQ come from the germline V gene. The CDR3, as DNA: TGCGCCAGCAGCTTGGGGGGCCATGAGCAGTTCTTC. Its protein product is CASSLGGHEQFF. Supplemented by reference TRBV5-1 and TRBJ2-1, the full variable domain reads KAGVTQTPRYLIKTRGQQVTLSCSPISGHRSVSWYQQTPGQGLQFLFEYFSETQRNKGNFPGRFSGRQFSNSRSEMNVSTLELGDSALYLCASSLGGHEQFFGPGTRLTVL.

This rearrangement joins TRBV7-9 to TRBJ2-3; TRBD2 matches at 8 bases. Germline CDR1 and CDR2: SEHNR and FQNEAQ (reference sequence). This CDR3 comprises 15 residues. The V segment lost 4 bases and the J segment 1 base; nucleotides outside the gene matches: 4. The CDR3 coding sequence is TGTGCCAGCAGCTCCGTAGCGGGGCGCACAGATACGCAGTATTTT. Encoded protein: CASSSVAGRTDTQYF.

V gene TRBV27 combines with J gene TRBJ1-1; tentatively, D is TRBD1 (5 bases). Deletions cut 6 bases from V and 0 bases from J, with 17 bases between. CDR1 is MNHEY and CDR2 is SMNVEV in the germline V gene (reference sequence). The length of the CDR3 is 16 residues. The CDR3 loop is CASRALLRGMNTEAFF. The CDR3 DNA is TGTGCCAGCAGAGCCCTTCTCCGGGGGATGAACACTGAAGCTTTCTTT.

The chain carries TRBV11-3 and TRBJ1-1; possible D gene TRBD1, 6 bases. V was cut by 3 bases and J by 0 bases, with 11 bases left in between. Per the germline V gene, CDR1 is SGHNT and CDR2 is YENEEA. This CDR3 is 15 amino acids long. CDR3 bases: TGTGCCAGCAGCTTCACAGGGCCGATGAACACTGAAGCTTTCTTT. Translated, it gives CASSFTGPMNTEAFF. Supplemented by reference TRBV11-3 and TRBJ1-1, the full variable domain reads EAGVVQSPRYKIIEKKQPVAFWCNPISGHNTLYWYLQNLGQGPELLIRYENEEAVDDSQLPKDRFSAERLKGVDSTLKIQPAELGDSAVYLCASSFTGPMNTEAFFGQGTRLTVV.

This clone was seen only once. The rearrangement uses TRBV28 and TRBJ1-1; weak D call: TRBD1 (5 bases). Germline V gene sequence: CDR1 MDHEN, CDR2 SYDVKM. The CDR3 is 11 residues long. Trimming cost V 5 bases and J 8 bases, with 9 bases left between them. CDR3 loop: CASSATGEAFF. CDR3 nucleotides: TGTGCCAGCAGTGCAACAGGAGAAGCTTTCTTT.

The chain employs TRBV25-1 and TRBJ2-3; 14 bases map to TRBD2. V lost 2 bases and J lost 4; bases outside the gene matches: 5. CDR1 and CDR2 (germline): MGHDK, SYGVNS. The CDR3 runs 17 residues. This CDR3 is CASSERGLAGVADTQYF. In DNA, the CDR3 is TGTGCCAGCAGTGAAAGGGGACTAGCGGGAGTCGCAGATACGCAGTATTTT.

The count of this clone is one. The chain is built from TRBV4-3 and TRBJ2-7; D remains unclear. The CDR3 runs 13 residues. Germline CDR1 is LGHNA and CDR2 is YSLEER. V shed 0 bases and J shed 4 bases, with 7 bases lying between them. In nucleotides, the CDR3 is TGCGCCAGCAGCCAAGATATCTTGTACGAGCAGTACTTC. It yields the protein CASSQDILYEQYF.